Following are 26 T cell receptor beta chains from one sample sequenced in a study of cytomegalovirus exposure and HLA in healthy donors. PCR used 60 Vbeta primers and 13 Jbeta primers. Sequencing was performed with immunoSEQ multiplex PCR; in TCRdb, only in-frame clones are kept and a portion is missing. The sample includes roughly 95,000 clones, approximately 85% of them seen just once. Sequencing was performed on PBMCs. The receptors here all came from a young man in good health and CMV-seropositive.

The rearrangement uses TRBV28 and TRBJ2-1; perhaps TRBD1 as D (5 bases). CDR1 is MDHEN and CDR2 is SYDVKM in the germline V gene. The germline V and J ends were trimmed by 7 bases and 5 bases, with 18 bases remaining between them. This CDR3 comprises 15 residues. CDR3 loop: CASNTAGSKDNEQFF. Here the CDR3 DNA reads TGTGCCAGCAACACTGCAGGGTCGAAGGACAATGAGCAGTTCTTC.

This chain links TRBV15 with TRBJ1-4; D may be TRBD1 (5 bases). With 1 base removed from V and 5 bases from J, the gap between germline ends came to 11 bases. CDR1 is LNHNV and CDR2 is YYDKDF in the germline V gene (reference sequence). The CDR3 is 15 residues long. The CDR3 DNA is TGTGCCACCAGCAGAGGGGGACTCATGAATGAAAAACTGTTTTTT. The encoded protein is CATSRGGLMNEKLFF.

V is TRBV2 and J is TRBJ1-1, with D hard to call. Germline V gives CDR1 SNHLY, CDR2 FYNNEI. V lost 4 bases and J lost 0, with 9 bases in between. This CDR3 contains 14 residues. The CDR3: CASSARGLNTEAFF. The DNA for the CDR3 is TGTGCCAGCAGTGCTCGGGGTTTGAACACTGAAGCTTTCTTT.

This sequence joins TRBV2 and TRBJ1-2, with a tentative D call TRBD1 (5 bases). The CDR3 runs 14 residues. Germline CDR1 SNHLY, CDR2 FYNNEI. V lost 2 bases, J lost 7 bases, and 14 bases lay in between. In nucleotides, the CDR3 is TGTGCCAGCAGTGAATGGGATCAGGGAGGTGGCTACACCTTC. Translating it yields CASSEWDQGGGYTF. The full variable domain, rest sourced from reference TRBV2 and TRBJ1-2, is EPEVTQTPSHQVTQMGQEVILRCVPISNHLYFYWYRQILGQKVEFLVSFYNNEISEKSEIFDDQFSVERPDGSNFTLKIRSTKLEDSAMYFCASSEWDQGGGYTFGSGTRLTVV.

A note on this clone: A junction boundary mismatches the germline segment, possibly from a read error. V and J are TRBV7-9 and TRBJ2-1; TRBD2 aligns across 16 bases. The CDR3 is 19 residues long. Germline V gives CDR1 SEHNR, CDR2 FQNEAQ (reference sequence). The chain's CDR3 is CASSLGTSGRATSYNEQFF. The CDR3 nucleotides are TGTGCCAGCAGTTTAGGGACTAGCGGGAGGGCCACCTCCTACAATGAGCAGTTCTTC.

In this sample, this clone turned up a few times. The chain couples TRBV10-3 to TRBJ1-1; 7 bases agree with TRBD1. The J segment lost 8 bases and the V segment lost 3 bases, leaving 9 bases of the junction unmatched. The CDR3 consists of 14 residues. The V gene's germline CDR1 is ENHRY and CDR2 SYGVKD. The CDR3 spells CAISDPGGGQEAFF. The DNA for the CDR3 is TGTGCCATCAGTGACCCCGGAGGGGGACAGGAAGCTTTCTTT.

The chain couples TRBV11-2 to TRBJ2-2, with 7 bases that match TRBD1. This CDR3 has 17 residues. CDR1 is SGHAT, CDR2 FQNNGV, per germline. V dropped 2 bases and J dropped 5; count of bases not matched to a gene: 11. This chain's CDR3 is CASSLLGGQSLTGELFF. CDR3 in DNA: TGTGCCAGCAGCTTACTTGGGGGACAGTCCTTAACCGGGGAGCTGTTTTTT.

The CDR3 is CASSLGAGQAVEQYF. CDR3 nucleotides: TGCGCCAGCAGCTTGGGGGCGGGACAGGCGGTCGAGCAGTACTTC. V and J are TRBV5-1 and TRBJ2-7; 8 bases fit TRBD1. The junction had 8 bases not matched to a gene; V was cut back by 0 bases and J by 6 bases. Per the germline V gene, CDR1 is SGHRS and CDR2 is YFSETQ. This CDR3 comprises 15 residues.

This clone was counted a single time. This chain links TRBV6-1 with TRBJ2-1; TRBD2 aligns across 10 bases. Germline V gene sequence: CDR1 MNHNS, CDR2 SASEGT. V lost 3 bases, J lost 1 base, and 6 bases stayed unmatched. The CDR3 sequence is 17 residues long. The CDR3 nucleotides read TGTGCCAGCAGTGAGTTAGGACTAGCGGATTCCTACAATGAGCAGTTCTTC. Its protein is CASSELGLADSYNEQFF.

This sequence joins TRBV28 and TRBJ2-7, with 9 bases lining up with TRBD2. Trimming removed 7 bases from V and 3 bases from J; junction bases left unmatched: 16. Per the germline V gene, CDR1 is MDHEN and CDR2 is SYDVKM. CDR3 length: 17 amino acids. The CDR3 DNA is TGTGCCAGCACCACTAGGGCGGGAGGGCCCTCCGGCTACGAGCAGTACTTC. Translation gives CASTTRAGGPSGYEQYF.

The rearrangement joins TRBV10-3 to TRBJ2-1; 7 bases line up with TRBD2. The CDR3 consists of 12 residues. The germline V gene encodes CDR1 ENHRY and CDR2 SYGVKD. V lost 8 bases, J lost 6 bases, and 4 bases stayed unmatched. The CDR3 region is CAIGGGSNEQFF. In DNA, the CDR3 is TGTGCCATCGGGGGAGGGAGCAATGAGCAGTTCTTC.

The CDR3 DNA reads as TGTGCCTGGAGTAGGGGGGACAGGGAGAACACTGAAGCTTTCTTT. This translates into CAWSRGDRENTEAFF. V is TRBV30 and J is TRBJ1-1, with 9 bases matching TRBD1. This CDR3 has 15 residues. Germline lookup yields CDR1 GTSNPN and CDR2 SVGIG (reference sequence). The J segment lost 1 base and the V segment lost 2 bases, leaving 5 bases of the junction unmatched.

This chain links TRBV18 with TRBJ1-6; unclear D gene. Deletions cut 2 bases from V and 4 bases from J, with 6 bases between. CDR3 size: 14 residues. CDR1 and CDR2 from the germline V gene are KGHSH and LQKENI. The CDR3, as DNA: TGTGCCAGCTCACCAGGCAGTTATAATTCACCCCTCCACTTT. Protein: CASSPGSYNSPLHF.

The table lists this clone with a few counts. This sequence joins TRBV11-1 and TRBJ1-5; 9 nucleotides agree with TRBD1. V lost 5 bases, J lost 7 bases, and 9 bases stayed unmatched. Germline values: CDR1 SGHAT, CDR2 FQDESV (reference sequence). This CDR3 is built from 15 residues. This chain's CDR3 is CASSPGTGYGQPQHF. In DNA, the CDR3 is TGTGCCAGCAGCCCCGGGACAGGGTATGGCCAGCCCCAGCATTTT. The full variable domain, rest sourced from reference TRBV11-1 and TRBJ1-5, is EAEVAQSPRYKITEKSQAVAFWCDPISGHATLYWYRQILGQGPELLVQFQDESVVDDSQLPKDRFSAERLKGVDSTLKIQPAELGDSAMYLCASSPGTGYGQPQHFGDGTRLSIL.

The chain employs TRBV27 and TRBJ2-5; no clear D gene. The CDR3 loop spans 15 amino acids. The germline V gene has CDR1 MNHEY and CDR2 SMNVEV (reference sequence). With 6 bases removed from V and 5 bases from J, the gap between germline ends came to 19 bases. In DNA, the CDR3 is TGTGCCAGCAGGTTAAGTGGGTTTATGCGGGAGACCCAGTACTTC. Amino acids: CASRLSGFMRETQYF.

V gene TRBV7-9 combines with J gene TRBJ1-5, with D maybe TRBD1 (5 bases). Trimming removed 1 base at V and 1 base at J, with 5 bases between. The CDR3 has 14 residues. The V gene's germline CDR1 is SEHNR and CDR2 FQNEAQ (reference sequence). CDR3 region: CASSLGQSNQPQHF. The CDR3 nucleotides are TGTGCCAGCAGCTTAGGACAGAGCAATCAGCCCCAGCATTTT.

The chain employs TRBV10-1 and TRBJ2-1, with D possibly matching TRBD2 (7 bases). Germline V CDR1 and CDR2: WNHNN, SYGVQD (reference sequence). The CDR3 is 12 residues long. Trimming cost V 8 bases and J 9 bases, with 14 bases left between them. The CDR3 region has the DNA TGCGCCAGCGGGCGGAGGGGGGGTGAGCAGTTCTTC. Translation gives CASGRRGGEQFF.

This clone was detected once. The rearrangement joins TRBV18 to TRBJ1-1; a weak D match, TRBD1 (5 bases). V was clipped by 6 bases and J by 4 bases, with 9 bases between them. This CDR3 contains 12 residues. CDR1 KGHSH and CDR2 LQKENI come from the germline V gene. The CDR3 coding sequence is TGTGCCAGCTCCAGGGTGAGCACTGAAGCTTTCTTT. Its protein is CASSRVSTEAFF. Based on the CDR3 plus reference TRBV18 and TRBJ1-1, the full variable domain is NAGVMQNPRHLVRRRGQEARLRCSPMKGHSHVYWYRQLPEEGLKFMVYLQKENIIDESGMPKERFSAEFPKEGPSILRIQQVVRGDSAAYFCASSRVSTEAFFGQGTRLTVV.

The chain carries TRBV6-6 and TRBJ2-1, with a tentative D call TRBD2 (5 bases). The CDR3 extends over 13 amino acids. Trimming cost V 10 bases and J 8 bases, with 18 bases left between them. Germline V lookup: CDR1 MNHNY, CDR2 SVGAGI (reference sequence). CDR3 sequence (DNA): TGTGCCACCCTAAGGAGGACCTGGGATGAGCAGTTCTTC. This codes for CATLRRTWDEQFF.

The chain is built from TRBV5-1 and TRBJ2-7; 10 nucleotides line up with TRBD1. Germline loops: CDR1 SGHRS, CDR2 YFSETQ. With 3 bases clipped from V and 4 bases from J, the junction kept 7 bases outside the gene matches. CDR3 size: 15 residues. The CDR3 coding sequence is TGCGCCAGCAGCTCGGGACAGGGGCGCCGGTACGAGCAGTACTTC. It yields the protein CASSSGQGRRYEQYF.

This sequence joins TRBV11-2 and TRBJ2-5, with 11 positions matching TRBD2. With 2 bases clipped from V and 11 bases from J, the junction kept 7 bases outside the gene matches. Looked up from germline, CDR1 is SGHAT and CDR2 is FQNNGV. The CDR3 is 14 residues long. CDR3 loop: CASSLLLAGVEQYF. The CDR3 DNA reads as TGTGCCAGCAGCTTACTACTAGCGGGAGTTGAGCAGTACTTC. The whole variable domain, filled in from reference TRBV11-2 and TRBJ2-5, reads EAGVAQSPRYKIIEKRQSVAFWCNPISGHATLYWYQQILGQGPKLLIQFQNNGVVDDSQLPKDRFSAERLKGVDSTLKIQPAKLEDSAVYLCASSLLLAGVEQYFGPGTRLLVL.

This clone was seen once. The gene calls are TRBV15 and TRBJ2-5; 8 bases line up with TRBD1. TRBJ2-7 matches the DNA end more closely, so the J call is doubtful. This CDR3 region has 14 residues. The germline V gene encodes CDR1 LNHNV and CDR2 YYDKDF (reference sequence). For the CDR3, the DNA is TGTGCCACCAGTAACAGGGGGGCATCCTACGAGCAGTACTTC. The encoded protein is CATSNRGASYEQYF.

V is TRBV5-1 and J is TRBJ2-7; 15 positions match TRBD2. There are 18 residues in the CDR3. Trimming at V came to 0 bases and at J to 7 bases, leaving 11 bases not matched to a gene. CDR1 SGHRS and CDR2 YFSETQ come from the germline V gene. The CDR3 coding sequence is TGCGCCAGCAGCTTGGACGGACTAGCGGGAGGGCCGATTGGGGAGCAGTACTTC. Translated, it gives CASSLDGLAGGPIGEQYF.

The V and J genes are TRBV6-5 and TRBJ1-2; D might be TRBD1 (5 bases). Germline V gene lookup returns CDR1 MNHEY and CDR2 SVGAGI. There are 15 residues in the CDR3. The V end was cut by 4 bases, the J end by 7 bases, with 19 bases between. CDR3 residues: CASSFSGTSPFGYTF. The CDR3 DNA follows: TGTGCCAGCAGTTTCTCCGGGACTTCCCCCTTTGGCTACACCTTC.

The chain employs TRBV27 and TRBJ2-1, with 7 nucleotides matching TRBD1. This CDR3 contains 15 residues. Germline CDR1 and CDR2: MNHEY and SMNVEV (reference sequence). Trimming at V came to 4 bases and at J to 2 bases, leaving 5 bases not matched to a gene. The CDR3 region is CASSSRDRAYNEQFF. In DNA, the CDR3 is TGTGCCAGCAGTTCCCGTGACAGGGCCTACAATGAGCAGTTCTTC.

The chain is built from TRBV7-2 and TRBJ2-1; 9 bases are shared with TRBD1. Germline V CDR1 and CDR2: SGHTA, FQGNSA. This CDR3 has 16 amino acids. The V gene end was trimmed by 5 bases and the J gene end by 8 bases; junction bases not matched to a gene: 13. CDR3 residues: CASSLGPGQGIDEQFF. The DNA of the CDR3 is TGTGCCAGCAGCCTAGGTCCGGGACAGGGCATCGATGAGCAGTTCTTC. Looking up the rest from reference TRBV7-2 and TRBJ2-1 gives the full variable domain: GAGVSQSPSNKVTEKGKDVELRCDPISGHTALYWYRQSLGQGLEFLIYFQGNSAPDKSGLPSDRFSAERTGGSVSTLTIQRTQQEDSAVYLCASSLGPGQGIDEQFFGPGTRLTVL.